This TCR beta chain was sequenced during a study of blood T cell repertoires in COVID-19. The CDR3 is 14 residues long. Trimming took off 8 bases at V and 2 bases at J, with 13 bases between the two ends. The germline CDR1 and CDR2 sequences are MNHEY and SVGAGI. This clone was recorded only once. Seattle researchers signed up patients amid active infection and tracked them longitudinally. Sequencing used immunoSEQ multiplex PCR; TCRdb keeps in-frame clones, though not all of them. The table has 250,000 to 400,000 clones, roughly 88% seen once. The sample consisted of peripheral blood. The sequence derives from a woman aged 30 to 39 with COVID-19, enrolled during active disease. The chain uses TRBV6-5 and TRBJ1-3; no firm D call. The CDR3 sequence is CASAEVNPGNTIYF. The CDR3 nucleotides are TGTGCCAGCGCCGAGGTGAACCCTGGAAACACCATATATTTT.